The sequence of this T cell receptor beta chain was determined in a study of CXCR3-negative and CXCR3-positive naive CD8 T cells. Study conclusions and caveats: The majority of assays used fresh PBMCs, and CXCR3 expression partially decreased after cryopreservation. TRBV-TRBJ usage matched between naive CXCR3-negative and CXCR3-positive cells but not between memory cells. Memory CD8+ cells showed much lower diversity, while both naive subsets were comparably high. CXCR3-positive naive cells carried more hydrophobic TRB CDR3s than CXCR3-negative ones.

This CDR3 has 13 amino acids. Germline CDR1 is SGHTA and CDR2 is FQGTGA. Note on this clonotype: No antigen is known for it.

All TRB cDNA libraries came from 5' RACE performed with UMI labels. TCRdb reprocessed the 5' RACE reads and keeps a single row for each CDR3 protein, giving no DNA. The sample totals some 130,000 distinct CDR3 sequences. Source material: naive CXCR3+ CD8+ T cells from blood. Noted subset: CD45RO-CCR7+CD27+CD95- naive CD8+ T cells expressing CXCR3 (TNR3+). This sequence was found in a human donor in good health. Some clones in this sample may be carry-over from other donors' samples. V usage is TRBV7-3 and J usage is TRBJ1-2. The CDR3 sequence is CASSLWGIDGYTF.